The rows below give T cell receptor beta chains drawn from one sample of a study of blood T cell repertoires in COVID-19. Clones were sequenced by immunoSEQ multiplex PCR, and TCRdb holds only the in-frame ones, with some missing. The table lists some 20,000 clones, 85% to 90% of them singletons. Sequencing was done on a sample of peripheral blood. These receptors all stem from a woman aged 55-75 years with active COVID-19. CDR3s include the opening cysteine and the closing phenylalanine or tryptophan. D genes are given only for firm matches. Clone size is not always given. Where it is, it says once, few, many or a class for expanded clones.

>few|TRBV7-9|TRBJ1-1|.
CASSPPGGGTEAFF
TGTGCCAGCAGCCCCCCGGGCGGGGGCACTGAAGCTTTCTTT
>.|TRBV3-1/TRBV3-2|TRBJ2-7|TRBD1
CASSQGRTGHRGEQYF
TGTGCCAGCAGCCAGGGTAGGACAGGGCATCGGGGGGAGCAGTACTTC
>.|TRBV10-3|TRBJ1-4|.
CAIGRGYTNEKLFF
TGTGCCATCGGCAGGGGATATACTAATGAAAAACTGTTTTTT
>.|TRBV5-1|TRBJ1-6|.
CASSLEQGSPLHF
TGCGCCAGCAGCTTGGAACAGGGATCACCCCTCCACTTT
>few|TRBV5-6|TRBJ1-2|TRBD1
CASSLERDRFYGYTF
TGTGCCAGCAGCTTGGAACGGGACAGATTCTATGGCTACACCTTC
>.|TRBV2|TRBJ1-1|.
CASSATARGGTEAFF
TGTGCCAGCAGTGCCACCGCGCGGGGGGGGACTGAAGCTTTCTTT
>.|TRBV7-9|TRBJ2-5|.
CASRRQAAGETQYF
TGTGCCAGCAGACGACAGGCCGCGGGAGAGACCCAGTACTTC
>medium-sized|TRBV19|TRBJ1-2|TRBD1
CASSTPGQFWGYTF
TGTGCCAGTAGTACTCCGGGACAGTTTTGGGGCTACACCTTC
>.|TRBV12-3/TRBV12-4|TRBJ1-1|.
CASSLGARAEAFF
TGTGCCAGCAGTTTGGGGGCCCGGGCTGAAGCTTTCTTT
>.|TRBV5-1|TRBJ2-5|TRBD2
CASSLQRGPQETQYF
TGCGCCAGCAGCTTGCAGCGGGGGCCCCAAGAGACCCAGTACTTC
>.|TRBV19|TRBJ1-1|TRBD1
CASSTRQGAEAFF
TGTGCCAGTAGTACAAGACAGGGGGCTGAAGCTTTCTTT
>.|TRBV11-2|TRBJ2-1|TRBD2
CASSLAGGAEQFF
TGTGCCAGCAGCTTAGCGGGGGGGGCGGAGCAGTTCTTC
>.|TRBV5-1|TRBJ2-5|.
CASMRGERETQYF
TGCGCCAGCATGCGCGGGGAGCGAGAGACCCAGTACTTC
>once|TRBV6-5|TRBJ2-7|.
CASSRGTKNNYEQYF
TGTGCCAGCAGCCGTGGGACAAAAAACAACTACGAGCAGTACTTC
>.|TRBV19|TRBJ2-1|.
CASRVAPYNEQFF
TGTGCCAGTCGGGTGGCGCCGTACAATGAGCAGTTCTTC
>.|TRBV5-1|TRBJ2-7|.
CASSPERTAISYEQYF
TGCGCCAGCAGCCCGGAACGGACAGCTATTTCCTACGAGCAGTACTTC
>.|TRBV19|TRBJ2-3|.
CASSGAQGPGTQYF
TGTGCCAGTAGTGGAGCACAGGGCCCGGGAACGCAGTATTTT
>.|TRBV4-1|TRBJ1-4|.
CASRPRESNEKLFF
TGCGCCAGCCGCCCGCGGGAATCTAATGAAAAACTGTTTTTT
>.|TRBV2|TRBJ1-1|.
CASSAGENTEAFF
TGTGCCAGCAGTGCGGGGGAGAACACTGAAGCTTTCTTT
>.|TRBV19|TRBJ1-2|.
CASSIQGRSGYTF
TGTGCCAGTAGTATACAGGGGAGATCCGGCTACACCTTC
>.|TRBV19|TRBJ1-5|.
CASTIGGLNQPQHF
TGTGCCAGTACCATAGGAGGGCTCAATCAGCCCCAGCATTTT
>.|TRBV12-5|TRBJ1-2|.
CASGSAGVYGYTF
TGTGCTAGTGGGAGCGCCGGAGTCTATGGCTACACCTTC